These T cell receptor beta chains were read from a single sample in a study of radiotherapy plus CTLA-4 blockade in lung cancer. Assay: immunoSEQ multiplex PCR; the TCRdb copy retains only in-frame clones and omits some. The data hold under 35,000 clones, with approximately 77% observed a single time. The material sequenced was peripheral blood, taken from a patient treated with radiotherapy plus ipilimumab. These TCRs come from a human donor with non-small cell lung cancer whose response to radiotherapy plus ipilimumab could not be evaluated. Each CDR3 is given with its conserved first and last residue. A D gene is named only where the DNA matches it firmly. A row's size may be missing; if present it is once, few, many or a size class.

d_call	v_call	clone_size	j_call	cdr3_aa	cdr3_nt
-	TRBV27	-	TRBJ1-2	CASSLRQSPPLYGYTF	TGTGCCAGCAGTTTAAGACAATCCCCCCCTCTCTATGGCTACACCTTC
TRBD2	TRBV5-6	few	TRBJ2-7	CASSYWTSGTSYEQYF	TGTGCCAGCAGCTATTGGACTAGCGGTACCTCCTACGAGCAGTACTTC
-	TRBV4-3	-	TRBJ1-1	CASSHRDSRAFF	TGCGCCAGCAGCCACAGGGACTCCCGGGCTTTCTTT
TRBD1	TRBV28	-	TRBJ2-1	CASSPRTGGNNEQFF	TGTGCCAGCAGTCCGAGGACAGGGGGGAACAATGAGCAGTTCTTC
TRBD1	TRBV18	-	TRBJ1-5	CASSEGAGSNQPQHF	TGTGCCAGCTCAGAGGGGGCGGGTAGCAATCAGCCCCAGCATTTT
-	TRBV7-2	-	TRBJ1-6	CASSLVQSTPTIIHPLHF	TGTGCCAGCAGCTTAGTTCAGTCGACACCAACCATAATTCATCCCCTCCACTTT
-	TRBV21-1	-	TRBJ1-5	CASSKVRTKFQPQHF	TGTGCCAGCAGCAAAGTGAGGACAAAGTTTCAGCCCCAGCATTTT
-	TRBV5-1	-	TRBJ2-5	CASRKTGHQEGTQYF	TGCGCCAGCAGAAAGACAGGACACCAAGAAGGGACCCAGTACTTC
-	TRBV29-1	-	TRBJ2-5	CSVAPSGVGETQYF	TGCAGCGTTGCGCCTTCAGGGGTAGGAGAGACCCAGTACTTC
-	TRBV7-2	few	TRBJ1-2	CASSLGDSDIFGYTF	TGTGCCAGCAGCTTAGGAGACTCGGACATCTTTGGCTACACCTTC
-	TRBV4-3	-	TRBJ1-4	CASRAGTVEKLFF	TGCGCTAGCAGAGCCGGGACTGTTGAAAAACTGTTTTTT
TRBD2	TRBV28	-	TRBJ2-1	CASSLWLAGAYNEQFF	TGTGCCAGCAGTTTATGGCTAGCGGGAGCTTACAATGAGCAGTTCTTC
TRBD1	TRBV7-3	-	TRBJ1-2	CASSLLGGSGNYGYTF	TGTGCCAGCAGCTTACTAGGGGGCTCCGGTAACTATGGCTACACCTTC
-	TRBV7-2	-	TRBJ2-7	CASSTSGPYEQYF	TGTGCCAGCAGCACCAGCGGGCCCTACGAGCAGTACTTC
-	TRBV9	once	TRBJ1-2	CASSGWRVSF	TGTGCCAGCAGCGGGTGGAGGGTCTCCTTC
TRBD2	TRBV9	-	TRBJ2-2	CASSVTSGGNTGELFF	TGTGCCAGCAGCGTTACTAGCGGAGGGAACACCGGGGAGCTGTTTTTT
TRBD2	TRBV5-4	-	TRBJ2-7	CASSFGLAGSSYEQYF	TGTGCCAGCAGCTTCGGACTAGCGGGTAGCTCCTACGAGCAGTACTTC
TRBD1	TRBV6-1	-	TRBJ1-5	CASRTGTGQPQHF	TGTGCCAGCCGGACAGGGACAGGACAGCCCCAGCATTTT
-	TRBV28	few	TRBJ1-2	CASRGRLRDGYTF	TGTGCCAGCAGGGGGCGGTTAAGGGATGGCTACACCTTC
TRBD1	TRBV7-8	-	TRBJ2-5	CASSARPGTGFGTQYF	TGTGCCAGCAGCGCCAGACCCGGGACAGGGTTTGGGACCCAGTACTTC
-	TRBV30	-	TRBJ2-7	CAWSGGGYEQYF	TGTGCCTGGAGTGGTGGCGGGTACGAGCAGTACTTC
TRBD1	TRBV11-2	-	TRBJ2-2	CASSRYSRRQGATGELFF	TGTGCCAGCAGCCGATATAGTCGGCGACAGGGGGCTACCGGGGAGCTGTTTTTT
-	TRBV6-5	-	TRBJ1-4	CASGEGVFNEKLFF	TGTGCCAGCGGCGAGGGAGTATTTAATGAAAAACTGTTTTTT
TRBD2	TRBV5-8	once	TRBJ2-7	CASSLGLAGKYEQYF	TGTGCCAGCAGCCTGGGACTAGCGGGAAAGTACGAGCAGTACTTC
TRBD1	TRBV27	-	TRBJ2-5	CASRVTPGQTYTQYF	TGTGCCAGCAGAGTGACGCCGGGACAGACCTATACCCAGTACTTC
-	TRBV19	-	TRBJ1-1	CASMKTGSTPEAFF	TGTGCCAGTATGAAGACAGGTTCTACCCCTGAAGCTTTCTTT
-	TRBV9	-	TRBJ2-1	CASSVSRWSYNEQFF	TGTGCCAGCAGCGTGTCTAGGTGGAGCTACAATGAGCAGTTCTTC
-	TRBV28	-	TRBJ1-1	CASSLLTGTRRTMNTEAFF	TGTGCCAGCAGTTTACTCACCGGGACCCGAAGGACTATGAACACTGAAGCTTTCTTT
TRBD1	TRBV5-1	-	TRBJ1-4	CASSLQPVTGDFTNEKLFF	TGCGCCAGCAGCTTGCAACCCGTCACAGGGGATTTTACTAATGAAAAACTGTTTTTT
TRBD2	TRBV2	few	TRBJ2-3	CASSELAGGTDTQYF	TGTGCCAGCAGTGAGTTAGCGGGAGGGACAGATACGCAGTATTTT
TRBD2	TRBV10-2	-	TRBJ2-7	CASSDPSGPYEQYF	TGCGCCAGCAGTGATCCTAGCGGGCCCTACGAGCAGTACTTC
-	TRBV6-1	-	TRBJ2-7	CASSALAPREQYF	TGTGCCAGCAGTGCGCTAGCCCCCCGCGAGCAGTACTTC
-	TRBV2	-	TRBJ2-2	CASQTGNTGELFF	TGTGCCAGCCAAACAGGGAACACCGGGGAGCTGTTTTTT
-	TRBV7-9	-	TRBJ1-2	CASSLGGLQSYTF	TGTGCCAGCAGCTTAGGTGGTCTCCAGAGCTACACCTTC
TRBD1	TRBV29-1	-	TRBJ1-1	CSVGTGGSVTEAFF	TGCAGCGTTGGGACAGGGGGATCGGTCACTGAAGCTTTCTTT
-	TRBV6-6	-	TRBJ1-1	CASSGQGAGPIEAFF	TGTGCCAGCAGTGGACAAGGGGCCGGTCCCATAGAAGCTTTCTTT
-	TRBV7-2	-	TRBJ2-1	CASSLASGYSYNEQFF	TGTGCCAGCAGCTTAGCCAGCGGATACTCCTACAATGAGCAGTTCTTC
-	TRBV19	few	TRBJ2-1	CASMESSDSYNEQFF	TGTGCCAGTATGGAATCTAGCGACTCCTACAATGAGCAGTTCTTC
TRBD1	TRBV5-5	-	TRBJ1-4	CASTPLGQSNEKLFF	TGTGCCAGCACCCCCTTGGGACAGTCTAATGAAAAACTGTTTTTT
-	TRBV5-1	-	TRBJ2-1	CASSLDTLYNEQFF	TGCGCCAGCAGCTTGGATACCCTATACAATGAGCAGTTCTTC
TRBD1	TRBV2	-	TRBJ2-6	CASRVVRDRVSGANVLTF	TGTGCCAGCAGGGTTGTACGGGACAGGGTATCTGGGGCCAACGTCCTGACTTTC
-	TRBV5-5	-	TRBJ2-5	CASSLRGAETQYF	TGTGCCAGCAGCTTACGGGGGGCAGAGACCCAGTACTTC
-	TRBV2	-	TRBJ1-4	CASSEGSGGNEKLFF	TGTGCCAGCAGTGAAGGGTCCGGGGGTAATGAAAAACTGTTTTTT
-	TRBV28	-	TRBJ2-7	CASSSSGGGSSNEQYF	TGTGCCAGCAGTTCCTCCGGGGGCGGGAGTTCCAACGAGCAGTACTTC
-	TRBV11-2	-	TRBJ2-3	CASSLGTGQSTDTQYF	TGTGCCAGCAGCTTAGGTACCGGACAGTCCACAGATACGCAGTATTTT
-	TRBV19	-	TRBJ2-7	CASSPKPWDKSYEQYF	TGTGCCAGTAGTCCAAAGCCGTGGGACAAATCCTACGAGCAGTACTTC
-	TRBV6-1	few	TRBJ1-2	CASSEAARGSDGYTF	TGTGCCAGCAGTGAAGCGGCGAGGGGGTCGGATGGCTACACCTTC
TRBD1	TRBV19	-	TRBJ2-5	CASSTGQTGETQYF	TGTGCCAGTAGTACGGGACAGACGGGAGAGACCCAGTACTTC
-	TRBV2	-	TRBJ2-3	CASRETGSTDTQYF	TGTGCCAGCAGAGAAACGGGGAGCACAGATACGCAGTATTTT
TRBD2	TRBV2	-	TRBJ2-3	CASSVSGSVSDTQYF	TGTGCCAGCAGCGTAAGCGGGAGCGTATCAGATACGCAGTATTTT
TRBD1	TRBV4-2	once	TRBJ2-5	CASSQPNRGGGETQYF	TGTGCCAGCAGCCAACCGAACAGGGGTGGCGGGGAGACCCAGTACTTC
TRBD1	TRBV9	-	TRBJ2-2	CASSVGTGRVSTRELFF	TGTGCCAGCAGCGTGGGGACAGGGAGGGTTAGTACCAGGGAGCTGTTTTTT
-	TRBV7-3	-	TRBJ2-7	CASSAQGGPTYEQYF	TGTGCCAGCAGCGCCCAGGGAGGACCAACCTACGAGCAGTACTTC
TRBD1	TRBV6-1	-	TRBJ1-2	CASSARTGLFTGYTF	TGTGCCAGCAGTGCCCGGACAGGGCTTTTTACGGGCTACACCTTC
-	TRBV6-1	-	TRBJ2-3	CASSEGLAFTDTQYF	TGTGCCAGCAGTGAAGGCCTGGCTTTCACAGATACGCAGTATTTT
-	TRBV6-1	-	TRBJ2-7	CASRDSFYEQYF	TGTGCCAGCAGGGACAGTTTCTACGAGCAGTACTTC